The 18 T cell receptor beta chains below were found in one sample sequenced in a study of T cell changes during pregnancy in multiple sclerosis (dated by TCRdb to between 2018 and 2021). Library preparation used the immunoSEQ multiplex PCR assay. TCRdb took over this immuneACCESS table, retaining in-frame rearrangements with V and J assigned. Such tables are incomplete; in checked studies, under half of the missing clones stem from an unresolved V gene, and the remainder is unexplained. The sample table shows 44,000 or so clones, and around 90% are seen once. The ten largest make up approximately 6.3% of the sample. The sample in question was CD8+ T cells from peripheral blood mononuclear cells, obtained after pregnancy. These receptors were obtained from a female donor in good health, enrolled as a control in a pregnancy study.

The rearrangement joins TRBV2 to TRBJ2-5, with unresolved D. The J call may be in error: the DNA end matches TRBJ2-7 better. Per the germline V gene, CDR1 is SNHLY and CDR2 is FYNNEI. The length of the CDR3 is 14 residues. The CDR3 spells CAILQPRSSYEQYF. The CDR3 DNA is TGTGCCATCCTCCAGCCTAGGAGCTCCTACGAGCAGTACTTC.

This sequence joins TRBV4-3 and TRBJ2-1; TRBD2 might be the D (6 bases). This CDR3 spans 13 amino acids. Germline V lookup: CDR1 LGHNA, CDR2 YSLEER. Trimming pared 5 bases from V and 8 bases from J, leaving 13 bases between. CDR3 bases: TGCGCCAGCAGCTTCCGGGAGTCCGATGAGCAGTTCTTC. It encodes CASSFRESDEQFF.

The gene calls are TRBV27 and TRBJ2-7, with a tentative D call TRBD1 (6 bases). This CDR3 has 16 amino acids. The V end was cut by 0 bases, the J end by 2 bases, with 14 bases between. Germline V gene data show CDR1 as MNHEY and CDR2 as SMNVEV (reference sequence). The CDR3 loop is CASSLSLDSMAYEQYF. In DNA, the CDR3 is TGTGCCAGCAGTTTATCGCTGGACAGTATGGCCTACGAGCAGTACTTC.

The chain couples TRBV28 to TRBJ1-1; D is perhaps TRBD1 (6 bases). Germline lookup yields CDR1 MDHEN and CDR2 SYDVKM. The CDR3 covers 18 residues. V was clipped by 6 bases and J by 6 bases, with 29 bases between them. The CDR3 loop is CASSRLTPRTQGHAEAFF. Written as DNA, the CDR3 is TGTGCCAGCAGCAGACTCACCCCCAGGACGCAGGGGCACGCTGAAGCTTTCTTT. The full variable domain, completed using reference TRBV28 and TRBJ1-1, is DVKVTQSSRYLVKRTGEKVFLECVQDMDHENMFWYRQDPGLGLRLIYFSYDVKMKEKGDIPEGYSVSREKKERFSLILESASTNQTSMYLCASSRLTPRTQGHAEAFFGQGTRLTVV.

This clone was detected once. The V call is TRBV11-2, the J call TRBJ1-5; tentative D call: TRBD1 (5 bases). The germline V and J ends were trimmed by 11 bases and 3 bases, with 17 bases remaining between them. Germline CDR1 SGHAT, CDR2 FQNNGV. This CDR3 is built from 14 residues. The CDR3 nucleotides are TGTGCCGACAGAGGCCGCCCTCCCAATCAGCCCCAGCATTTT. This encodes CADRGRPPNQPQHF.

This clone was observed a single time. The gene calls are TRBV21-1 and TRBJ1-2; whether TRBD1, the table's D call, matches the DNA was not checked. TRBV21-1 is described as a pseudogene. The CDR3 consists of 14 residues. The CDR3 protein is CASSELTGIYGYTF. CDR3 DNA sequence: TGTGCCAGCAGCGAACTGACAGGGATCTATGGCTACACCTTC.

This clone appeared once. V is TRBV2 and J is TRBJ2-5; a weak D match, TRBD1 (6 bases). The J call is doubtful: the DNA matches TRBJ2-7 better. Germline values: CDR1 SNHLY, CDR2 FYNNEI. The CDR3 totals 13 residues. The CDR3 nucleotides are TGTGCCAGCACTGGGGGACAAGTCTACGAGCAGTACTTC. Residues: CASTGGQVYEQYF.

This chain connects TRBV6-6 to TRBJ1-3; D remains ambiguous. The length of the CDR3 is 14 residues. Trimming removed 7 bases at V and 0 bases at J, with 10 bases between. Germline CDR1 MNHNY, CDR2 SVGAGI (reference sequence). The CDR3, as DNA: TGTGCCAGCACCGTAGCCCCCTCTGGAAACACCATATATTTT. Protein: CASTVAPSGNTIYF.

This clone was found a few times. In nucleotides, the CDR3 is TGTGCCAGCAGCCAAGGGGTTCCCTATGGCTACACCTTC. Translation gives CASSQGVPYGYTF. The V gene is TRBV9, the J gene TRBJ1-2; D perhaps matches TRBD1 (5 bases). The V gene's germline CDR1 is SGDLS and CDR2 YYNGEE. The CDR3 totals 13 residues. V lost 4 bases and J 4 bases, leaving 11 bases between the germline ends.

The sample holds one count of this clone. The chain has TRBV6-1 and TRBJ1-1; unclear D gene. Between the trimmed V and J ends, which lost 2 bases and 8 bases, there was a span of 18 bases. The CDR3 runs to 15 residues. CDR1 is MNHNS, CDR2 SASEGT, per germline. The CDR3 loop reads CASSEKNEGAAEAFF. CDR3 DNA sequence: TGTGCCAGCAGTGAAAAGAACGAGGGCGCGGCCGAAGCTTTCTTT.

This chain links TRBV4-3 with TRBJ2-7; D is perhaps TRBD2 (5 bases). The germline V gene encodes CDR1 LGHNA and CDR2 YSLEER. Trimming removed 4 bases at V and 5 bases at J, with 12 bases between. CDR3 length equals 13 residues. CDR3 DNA: TGCGCCAGCAGCCGGACGGACTTTGACGAGCAGTACTTC. Encoded protein: CASSRTDFDEQYF.

The sample holds one count of this clone. V is TRBV4-1 and J is TRBJ1-5; 7 nucleotides match TRBD1. Trimming cost V 8 bases and J 4 bases; bases outside gene matches: 11. CDR1 and CDR2 (germline): MGHRA, YSYEKL. The length of the CDR3 is 15 residues. DNA for the CDR3: TGCGCCAGCGCCCACACGACAGGGAGGAATCAGCCCCAGCATTTT. This encodes CASAHTTGRNQPQHF.

This clone has a single count. The chain has TRBV9 and TRBJ2-3; 11 bases line up with TRBD2. With V trimmed by 4 bases and J by 6 bases, 7 bases remained unmatched. Germline-derived CDR1 and CDR2 are SGDLS and YYNGEE. The length of the CDR3 is 15 residues. CDR3 sequence (DNA): TGTGCCAGCAGCCGTAGCGGGGGGGCGTCCGATACGCAGTATTTT. This sequence encodes CASSRSGGASDTQYF.

This chain's CDR3 is CASSTGQGVGGTEAFF. CDR3 DNA: TGTGCCAGCAGCACGGGACAGGGGGTAGGAGGAACTGAAGCTTTCTTT. The chain has TRBV7-3 and TRBJ1-1; 11 bases align to TRBD1. The CDR3 consists of 16 residues. Per germline, CDR1 SGHTA and CDR2 FQGTGA. Germline trimming cut 5 bases from V and 5 bases from J; bases unmatched to any gene: 10.

The chain employs TRBV27 and TRBJ1-5; 9 nucleotides align to TRBD1. Unmatched junction bases numbered 3, after V lost 6 bases and J lost 0 bases. The CDR3 is 15 residues long. The germline CDR1 and CDR2 sequences are MNHEY and SMNVEV (reference sequence). CDR3 sequence: CASSPTGGSNQPQHF. CDR3 nucleotide sequence: TGTGCCAGCAGCCCGACAGGGGGTAGCAATCAGCCCCAGCATTTT.

The J gene is TRBJ2-2, the V gene TRBV6-5; weak D call: TRBD1 (6 bases). Germline V gene lookup returns CDR1 MNHEY and CDR2 SVGAGI. V dropped 6 bases and J dropped 3 bases, with 11 bases sitting between them. The CDR3 has 14 residues. As DNA, the CDR3 is TGTGCCAGCAGCGCCGGACAGTACACCGGGGAGCTGTTTTTT. Its protein is CASSAGQYTGELFF.

The gene calls are TRBV9 and TRBJ2-7; TRBD1 is a possible D gene (6 bases). The CDR3 loop spans 15 amino acids. Trimming removed 0 bases at V and 1 base at J, with 11 bases between. Germline CDR1 SGDLS, CDR2 YYNGEE. CDR3 DNA: TGTGCCAGCAGCGTAGCCCTCGGGACATCCTACGAGCAGTACTTC. Translation gives CASSVALGTSYEQYF.

The chain combines TRBV4-3 with TRBJ1-1; the D gene is possibly TRBD1 (6 bases). Looked up from germline, CDR1 is LGHNA and CDR2 is YSLEER. Trimming removed 1 base at V and 1 base at J, with 16 bases between. The CDR3 runs to 17 residues. CDR3 DNA: TGCGCCAGCAGCCAAGGCGTTGTCGGCAGGGGGAACACTGAAGCTTTCTTT. It encodes CASSQGVVGRGNTEAFF.